These 24 T cell receptor beta chains came from one sample sequenced in a study of T cell clonotyping in hematopoietic cell transplantation. Here immunoSEQ multiplex PCR was the method, and the copy in TCRdb shows in-frame clones only, minus some. The table lists roughly 10,000 clones, 84% of them singletons, with about 54% in the top ten. Specimen: PBMCs, collected at the time of graft-versus-host disease after allogeneic stem cell transplant. The receptor source for this set is a male patient aged 60-70 years who had an allogeneic stem cell transplant from an unrelated donor, so the T cells may come from the graft donor. Some clones in this sample may be carry-over from other donors' samples.

By share of the sample, this clone is large. V gene TRBV2 combines with J gene TRBJ1-1, with D hard to call. CDR1 is SNHLY, CDR2 FYNNEI, per germline. Trimming took off 4 bases at V and 1 base at J, with 7 bases between the two ends. The CDR3 has 13 amino acids. The CDR3 spells CASSVLRNTEAFF. The CDR3 DNA reads as TGTGCCAGCAGTGTTTTGCGGAACACTGAAGCTTTCTTT.

The rearrangement links TRBV2 to TRBJ1-2; 9 bases match TRBD1. CDR3 length equals 15 residues. Germline V gives CDR1 SNHLY, CDR2 FYNNEI. Unmatched junction bases numbered 6, after V lost 2 bases and J lost 5 bases. The chain's CDR3 is CASSETYRGLYGYTF. The CDR3 DNA sequence: TGTGCCAGCAGTGAAACCTACAGGGGGCTGTATGGCTACACCTTC. Drawing the rest from reference TRBV2 and TRBJ1-2, the complete variable domain is EPEVTQTPSHQVTQMGQEVILRCVPISNHLYFYWYRQILGQKVEFLVSFYNNEISEKSEIFDDQFSVERPDGSNFTLKIRSTKLEDSAMYFCASSETYRGLYGYTFGSGTRLTVV.

The chain couples TRBV5-1 to TRBJ2-5, with 9 bases fitting TRBD1. The CDR3 runs 13 residues. Germline CDR1 SGHRS, CDR2 YFSETQ. V lost 2 bases and J lost 5; bases outside the gene matches: 1. The CDR3 nucleotides are TGCGCCAGCAGCTTAACAGGGGGCGAGACCCAGTACTTC. This translates into CASSLTGGETQYF.

This chain joins TRBV29-1 and TRBJ1-1; a weak D match, TRBD1 (5 bases). The CDR3 contains 14 residues. Trimming removed 5 bases from V and 12 bases from J, with 25 bases in between. CDR1 and CDR2 (germline): SQVTM, ANQGSEA. DNA of the CDR3: TGCAGCGTTCTTATAGGGAGTTCCGGGGGGAAGACTTTCTTT. Amino acids: CSVLIGSSGGKTFF. Full variable domain (outside the CDR3, taken from reference TRBV29-1 and TRBJ1-1): SAVISQKPSRDICQRGTSLTIQCQVDSQVTMMFWYRQQPGQSLTLIATANQGSEATYESGFVIDKFPISRPNLTFSTLTVSNMSPEDSSIYLCSVLIGSSGGKTFFGQGTRLTVV.

The V gene is TRBV4-1, the J gene TRBJ2-7; TRBD1 agrees at 11 bases. CDR3 length: 16 residues. Unmatched junction bases numbered 6, after V lost 3 bases and J lost 2 bases. Germline CDR1 reads MGHRA; CDR2 reads YSYEKL. The CDR3 bases are TGCGCCAGCAGCCAGTCTCCGGGACAGGGGGCCTACGAGCAGTACTTC. Its translation is CASSQSPGQGAYEQYF.

The gene calls are TRBV2 and TRBJ1-5; TRBD1 is a possible D gene (5 bases). In germline, CDR1 is SNHLY, CDR2 FYNNEI. V lost 2 bases and J 6 bases, leaving 11 bases between the germline ends. The length of the CDR3 is 14 residues. Here the CDR3 DNA reads TGTGCCAGCAGTGAATTCGGGGGTAGTCAGCCCCAGCATTTT. Its protein product is CASSEFGGSQPQHF.

The genes are TRBV5-1 and TRBJ2-1; a weak D match, TRBD1 (5 bases). CDR1 SGHRS and CDR2 YFSETQ come from the germline V gene. This CDR3 has 13 amino acids. Trimming removed 2 bases at V and 7 bases at J, with 10 bases between. CDR3: CASSFRQLNEQFF. CDR3 nucleotides: TGCGCCAGCAGCTTTAGACAGTTGAATGAGCAGTTCTTC.

This clone has only one observation. The rearrangement uses TRBV29-1 and TRBJ1-2; D ambiguous. Trimming cost V 3 bases and J 6 bases, with 8 bases left between them. This CDR3 region has 11 residues. Germline V gene data show CDR1 as SQVTM and CDR2 as ANQGSEA. The CDR3 region is CSVDLTDGYTF. CDR3 DNA sequence: TGCAGCGTTGATCTGACGGATGGCTACACCTTC. The variable domain in full, completed from reference TRBV29-1 and TRBJ1-2, reads SAVISQKPSRDICQRGTSLTIQCQVDSQVTMMFWYRQQPGQSLTLIATANQGSEATYESGFVIDKFPISRPNLTFSTLTVSNMSPEDSSIYLCSVDLTDGYTFGSGTRLTVV.

Only one count was recorded for this clone. The gene calls are TRBV7-8 and TRBJ1-4; 7 nucleotides agree with TRBD1. Per germline, CDR1 SGHVS and CDR2 FQNEAQ. V lost 5 bases to trimming and J lost 7 bases; unmatched junction nucleotides: 10. CDR3 length: 15 residues. CDR3: CASSETTGFSEKLFF. The CDR3 bases are TGTGCCAGCAGCGAGACGACAGGGTTTAGTGAAAAACTGTTTTTT.

The chain employs TRBV2 and TRBJ1-3; D unresolved. This CDR3 is built from 16 residues. CDR1 and CDR2 from the germline V gene are SNHLY and FYNNEI. With 6 bases removed from V and 0 bases from J, the gap between germline ends came to 15 bases. The CDR3 here is CASSYDLGTSGNTIYF. For the CDR3, the DNA is TGTGCCAGCAGCTACGACCTGGGAACCTCTGGAAACACCATATATTTT.

This clone was observed a handful of times. The rearrangement joins TRBV19 to TRBJ2-7; 9 bases match TRBD1. The germline V gene has CDR1 LNHDA and CDR2 SQIVND (reference sequence). V shed 8 bases, J shed 2 bases, and the junction held 1 base outside the gene matches. CDR3 length: 12 residues. CDR3 nucleotide sequence: TGTGCCAGTGGGGACAGGGCCTACGAGCAGTACTTC. Its translation is CASGDRAYEQYF.

This clone is a singleton in its sample. V and J are TRBV29-1 and TRBJ2-7, with 10 bases matching TRBD1. Looked up from germline, CDR1 is SQVTM and CDR2 is ANQGSEA. The CDR3 is made up of 13 amino acids. Trimming at V came to 6 bases and at J to 4 bases, leaving 6 bases not matched to a gene. The CDR3 region has the DNA TGCAGCGTGCGTCCGGGACAGGGGTACGAGCAGTACTTC. This sequence encodes CSVRPGQGYEQYF.

CDR3 coding DNA: TGTGCCAGCAGCCAATGGCAGGTGAAGAATTCACCCCTCCACTTT. Translated, it gives CASSQWQVKNSPLHF. The chain employs TRBV7-2 and TRBJ1-6; no definite D call. Germline assignment: CDR1 SGHTA and CDR2 FQGNSA. This CDR3 has 15 residues. Trimming took 5 bases from V and 7 from J, leaving 15 bases between them.

The V call is TRBV7-2, the J call TRBJ2-3; 12 nucleotides match TRBD2. Germline V CDR1 and CDR2: SGHTA, FQGNSA. J lost 1 base, V lost 1 base, and 3 bases had no gene match. This CDR3 region has 17 residues. The CDR3 bases are TGTGCCAGCAGCTTAGGACTAGCGGGGGCCCGCACAGATACGCAGTATTTT. This sequence encodes CASSLGLAGARTDTQYF.

The table lists this clone with a count of one. The V gene is TRBV6-6, the J gene TRBJ2-1; D call uncertain. The CDR3 covers 14 residues. The germline V and J ends were trimmed by 6 bases and 2 bases, with 11 bases remaining between them. The germline CDR1 and CDR2 sequences are MNHNY and SVGAGI (reference sequence). In nucleotides, the CDR3 is TGTGCCAGCAGCCACAGTAGCACCTACAATGAGCAGTTCTTC. Its protein is CASSHSSTYNEQFF.

The chain joins TRBV7-2 to TRBJ2-5, with 7 positions matching TRBD1. The junction had 5 bases not matched to a gene; V was cut back by 1 base and J by 6 bases. CDR3 length equals 14 residues. Germline values: CDR1 SGHTA, CDR2 FQGNSA. CDR3 DNA: TGTGCCAGCAGCTTAGAAGGGGGCGCGAAGACCCAGTACTTC. This translates into CASSLEGGAKTQYF.

The chain carries TRBV7-2 and TRBJ1-5; no clear D gene. V shed 6 bases and J shed 2 bases, with 8 bases lying between them. Germline V gives CDR1 SGHTA, CDR2 FQGNSA. The CDR3 is 13 amino acids. CDR3 in amino acids: CASRLDGNQPQHF. The CDR3, as DNA: TGTGCCAGCAGATTGGACGGCAATCAGCCCCAGCATTTT.

This chain joins TRBV7-9 and TRBJ1-1, with D perhaps TRBD1 (5 bases). Trimming took 6 bases from V and 7 from J, leaving 12 bases between them. In germline, CDR1 is SEHNR, CDR2 FQNEAQ (reference sequence). The CDR3 length is 12 residues. The CDR3 bases are TGTGCCAGCAGTCGACAGTCACGTGAAGCTTTCTTT. It translates to CASSRQSREAFF.

The chain links TRBV29-1 to TRBJ2-4; the match to TRBD1 covers 7 bases. CDR3 size: 16 residues. J was trimmed by 0 bases and V by 0 bases; bases with no gene match: 5. Germline CDR1 reads SQVTM; CDR2 reads ANQGSEA. The CDR3 nucleotides read TGCAGCGTTGAAGATCAGGGACAGCTAGCCAAAAACATTCAGTACTTC. This codes for CSVEDQGQLAKNIQYF.

The chain carries TRBV15 and TRBJ1-4; 7 positions match TRBD1. This CDR3 is built from 16 residues. From germline, CDR1 is LNHNV and CDR2 YYDKDF (reference sequence). The ends lost 0 bases at V and 3 bases at J; junction bases unmatched: 4. The CDR3 DNA follows: TGTGCCACCAGCAGAGATAAGGGGGCACCTAATGAAAAACTGTTTTTT. It specifies CATSRDKGAPNEKLFF. The full variable domain, with the rest looked up from reference TRBV15 and TRBJ1-4, is DAMVIQNPRYQVTQFGKPVTLSCSQTLNHNVMYWYQQKSSQAPKLLFHYYDKDFNNEADTPDNFQSRRPNTSFCFLDIRSPGLGDTAMYLCATSRDKGAPNEKLFFGSGTQLSVL.

This chain joins TRBV19 and TRBJ2-1; TRBD2 agrees at 14 bases. The junction had 10 bases not matched to a gene; V was cut back by 0 bases and J by 12 bases. This CDR3 region has 17 residues. CDR1 is LNHDA, CDR2 SQIVND, per germline (reference sequence). CDR3 in DNA: TGTGCCAGTAGTATAGATAGAGGGACTAGCGGGAGATCAGGGCAGTTCTTC. The encoded protein is CASSIDRGTSGRSGQFF.

This rearrangement joins TRBV7-3 to TRBJ2-1; D is unclear. V was pared by 5 bases and J by 0 bases, with 17 bases between. The length of the CDR3 is 17 residues. Germline CDR1 and CDR2: SGHTA and FQGTGA. The CDR3 loop reads CASSPRGLTYSYNEQFF. The CDR3 DNA is TGTGCCAGCAGCCCCCGAGGCCTTACTTACTCCTACAATGAGCAGTTCTTC.

The rearrangement uses TRBV25-1 and TRBJ1-5; D is ambiguous. CDR1 is MGHDK and CDR2 is SYGVNS in the germline V gene. The CDR3 length is 14 residues. V lost 4 bases and J lost 5, with 12 bases in between. CDR3 in amino acids: CASSGGRRDQPQHF. The CDR3 coding sequence is TGTGCCAGCAGTGGAGGGAGAAGGGATCAGCCCCAGCATTTT. The full variable domain, completed using reference TRBV25-1 and TRBJ1-5, is EADIYQTPRYLVIGTGKKITLECSQTMGHDKMYWYQQDPGMELHLIHYSYGVNSTEKGDLSSESTVSRIRTEHFPLTLESARPSHTSQYLCASSGGRRDQPQHFGDGTRLSIL.

The rearrangement joins TRBV19 to TRBJ2-2; 8 bases agree with TRBD1. Germline V gene sequence: CDR1 LNHDA, CDR2 SQIVND (reference sequence). Trimming cost V 6 bases and J 8 bases; bases outside gene matches: 8. The CDR3 covers 14 residues. The CDR3 reads CASRRQGAGGELFF. Here the CDR3 DNA reads TGTGCCAGTAGGCGTCAGGGGGCTGGAGGGGAGCTGTTTTTT.